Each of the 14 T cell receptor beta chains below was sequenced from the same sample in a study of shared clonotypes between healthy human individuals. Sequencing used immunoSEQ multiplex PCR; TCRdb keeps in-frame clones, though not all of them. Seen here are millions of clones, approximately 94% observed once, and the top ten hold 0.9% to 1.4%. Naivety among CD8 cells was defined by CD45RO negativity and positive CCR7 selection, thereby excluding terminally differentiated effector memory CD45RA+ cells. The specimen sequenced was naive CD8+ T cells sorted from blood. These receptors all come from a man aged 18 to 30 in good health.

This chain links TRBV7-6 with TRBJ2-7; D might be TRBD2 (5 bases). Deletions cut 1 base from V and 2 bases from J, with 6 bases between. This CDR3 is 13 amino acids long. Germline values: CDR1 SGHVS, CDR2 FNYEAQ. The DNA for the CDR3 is TGTGCCAGCAGCTTAGGGAGGCCCTACGAGCAGTACTTC. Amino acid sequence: CASSLGRPYEQYF.

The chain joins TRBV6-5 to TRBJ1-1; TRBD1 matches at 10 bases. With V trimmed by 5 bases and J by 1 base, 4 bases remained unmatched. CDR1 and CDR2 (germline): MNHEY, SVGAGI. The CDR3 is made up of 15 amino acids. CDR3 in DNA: TGTGCCAGCAGTCTTTGGACAGGGGGGAACACTGAAGCTTTCTTT. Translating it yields CASSLWTGGNTEAFF.

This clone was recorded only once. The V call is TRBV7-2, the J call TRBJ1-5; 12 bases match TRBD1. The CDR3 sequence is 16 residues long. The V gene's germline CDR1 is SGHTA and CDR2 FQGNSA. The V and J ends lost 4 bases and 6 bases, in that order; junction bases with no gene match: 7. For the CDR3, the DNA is TGTGCCAGCAGCTCAACCGGGACAGGGGGCTTTCAGCCCCAGCATTTT. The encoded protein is CASSSTGTGGFQPQHF.

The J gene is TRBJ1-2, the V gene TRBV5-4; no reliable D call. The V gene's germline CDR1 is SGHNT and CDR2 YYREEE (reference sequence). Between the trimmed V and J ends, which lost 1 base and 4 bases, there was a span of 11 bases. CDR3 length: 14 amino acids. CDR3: CASSLRTSGYGYTF. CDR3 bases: TGTGCCAGCAGCTTGAGGACCTCGGGCTATGGCTACACCTTC. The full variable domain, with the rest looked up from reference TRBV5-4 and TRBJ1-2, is ETGVTQSPTHLIKTRGQQVTLRCSSQSGHNTVSWYQQALGQGPQFIFQYYREEENGRGNFPPRFSGLQFPNYSSELNVNALELDDSALYLCASSLRTSGYGYTFGSGTRLTVV.

The CDR3 DNA sequence: TGTGCCAGCAGCGGGGGACCAGGAACTTACTATGGCTACACCTTC. Residues: CASSGGPGTYYGYTF. The genes are TRBV7-2 and TRBJ1-2; weak D call: TRBD1 (5 bases). The CDR3 sequence is 15 residues long. V lost 5 bases to trimming and J lost 3 bases, with 16 bases between them. Germline V gene data show CDR1 as SGHTA and CDR2 as FQGNSA. The full variable domain, its missing parts supplied by reference TRBV7-2 and TRBJ1-2, is GAGVSQSPSNKVTEKGKDVELRCDPISGHTALYWYRQSLGQGLEFLIYFQGNSAPDKSGLPSDRFSAERTGGSVSTLTIQRTQQEDSAVYLCASSGGPGTYYGYTFGSGTRLTVV.

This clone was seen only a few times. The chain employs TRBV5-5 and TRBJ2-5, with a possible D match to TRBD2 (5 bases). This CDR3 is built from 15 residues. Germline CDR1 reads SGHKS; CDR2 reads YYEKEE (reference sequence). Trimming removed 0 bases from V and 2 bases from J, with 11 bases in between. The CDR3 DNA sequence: TGTGCCAGCAGCTTGGGCCCGGGGAAACAAGAGACCCAGTACTTC. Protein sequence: CASSLGPGKQETQYF.

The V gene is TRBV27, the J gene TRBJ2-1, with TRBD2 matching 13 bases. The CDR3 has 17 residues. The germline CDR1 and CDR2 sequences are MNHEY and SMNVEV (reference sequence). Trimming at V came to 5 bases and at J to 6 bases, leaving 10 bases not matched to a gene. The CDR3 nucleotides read TGTGCCAGCAGTAAAGGGACTAGCGGGGTTAGGGCCAATGAGCAGTTCTTC. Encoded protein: CASSKGTSGVRANEQFF.

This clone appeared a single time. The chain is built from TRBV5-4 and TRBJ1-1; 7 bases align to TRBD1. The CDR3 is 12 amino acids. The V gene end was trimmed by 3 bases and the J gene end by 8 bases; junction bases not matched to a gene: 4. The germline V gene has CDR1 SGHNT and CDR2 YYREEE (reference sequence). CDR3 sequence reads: CASSWMDREAFF. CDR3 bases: TGTGCCAGCAGCTGGATGGACAGGGAAGCTTTCTTT.

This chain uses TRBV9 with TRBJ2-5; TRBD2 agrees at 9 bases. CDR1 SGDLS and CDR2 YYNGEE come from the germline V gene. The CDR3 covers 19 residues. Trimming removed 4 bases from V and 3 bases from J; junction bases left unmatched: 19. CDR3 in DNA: TGTGCCAGCAGCTCCGCGCAAGAGGCGAGCGGGGGGCCCGAAGAGACCCAGTACTTC. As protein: CASSSAQEASGGPEETQYF.

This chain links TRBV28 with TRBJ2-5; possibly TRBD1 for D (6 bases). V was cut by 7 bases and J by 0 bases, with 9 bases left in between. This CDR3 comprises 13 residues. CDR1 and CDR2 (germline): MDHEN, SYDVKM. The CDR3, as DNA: TGTGCCAGCATGAGGGGGAACCAAGAGACCCAGTACTTC. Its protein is CASMRGNQETQYF.

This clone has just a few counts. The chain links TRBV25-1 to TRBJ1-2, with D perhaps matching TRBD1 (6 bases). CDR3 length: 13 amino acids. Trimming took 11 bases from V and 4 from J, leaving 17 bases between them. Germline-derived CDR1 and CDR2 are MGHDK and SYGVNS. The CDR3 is CAATGIPTYGYTF. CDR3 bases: TGTGCCGCCACAGGGATCCCCACCTATGGCTACACCTTC.

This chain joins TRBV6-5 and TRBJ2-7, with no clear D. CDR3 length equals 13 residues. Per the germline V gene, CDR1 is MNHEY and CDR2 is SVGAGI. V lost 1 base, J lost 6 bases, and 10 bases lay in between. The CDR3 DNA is TGTGCCAGCAGTTACTATTCCGAGTCCGAGCAGTACTTC. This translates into CASSYYSESEQYF.

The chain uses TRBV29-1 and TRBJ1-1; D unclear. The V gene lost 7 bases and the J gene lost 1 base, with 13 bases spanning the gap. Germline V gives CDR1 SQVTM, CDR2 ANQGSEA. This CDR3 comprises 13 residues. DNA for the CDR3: TGCAGCGCCTTAGGTGCGGAGAACACTGAAGCTTTCTTT. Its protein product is CSALGAENTEAFF.

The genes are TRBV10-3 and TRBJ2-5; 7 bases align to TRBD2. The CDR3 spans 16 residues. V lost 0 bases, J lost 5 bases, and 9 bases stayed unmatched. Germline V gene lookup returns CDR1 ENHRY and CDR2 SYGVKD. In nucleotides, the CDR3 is TGTGCCATCAGTGAGTCTCGGCCGATGGGGGGGGAGACCCAGTACTTC. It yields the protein CAISESRPMGGETQYF.